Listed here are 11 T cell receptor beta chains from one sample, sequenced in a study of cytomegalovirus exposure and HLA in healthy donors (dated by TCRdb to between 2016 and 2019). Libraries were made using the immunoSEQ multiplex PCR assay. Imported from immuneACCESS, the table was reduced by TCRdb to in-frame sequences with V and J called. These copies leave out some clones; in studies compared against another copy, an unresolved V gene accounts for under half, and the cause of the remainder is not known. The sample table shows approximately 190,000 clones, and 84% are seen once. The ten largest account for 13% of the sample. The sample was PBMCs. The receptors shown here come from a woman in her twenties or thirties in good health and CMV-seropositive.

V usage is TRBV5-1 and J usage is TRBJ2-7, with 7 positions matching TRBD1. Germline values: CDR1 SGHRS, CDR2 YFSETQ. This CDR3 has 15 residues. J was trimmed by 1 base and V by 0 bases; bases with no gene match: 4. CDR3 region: CASSLALDRSYEQYF. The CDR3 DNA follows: TGCGCCAGCAGCTTGGCGTTGGACAGGTCCTACGAGCAGTACTTC.

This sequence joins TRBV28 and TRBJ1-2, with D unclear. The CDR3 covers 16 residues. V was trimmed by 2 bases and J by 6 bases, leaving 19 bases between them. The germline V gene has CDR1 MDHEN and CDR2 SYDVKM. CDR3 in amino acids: CASSLEAPFFADGYTF. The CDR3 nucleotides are TGTGCCAGCAGTTTAGAAGCCCCGTTCTTTGCCGATGGCTACACCTTC.

CDR3 in amino acids: CASSIDSRGSYEQYF. CDR3 DNA: TGTGCCAGTAGTATAGATTCCAGGGGCTCCTACGAGCAGTACTTC. V gene TRBV19 combines with J gene TRBJ2-7; perhaps TRBD1 as D (6 bases). V lost 0 bases and J lost 0, with 9 bases in between. This CDR3 is 15 amino acids long. Germline V gene lookup returns CDR1 LNHDA and CDR2 SQIVND (reference sequence).

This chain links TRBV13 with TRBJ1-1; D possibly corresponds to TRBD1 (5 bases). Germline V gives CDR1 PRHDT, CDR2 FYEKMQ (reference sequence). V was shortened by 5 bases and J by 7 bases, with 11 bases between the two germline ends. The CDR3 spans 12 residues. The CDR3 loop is CASSPLTDEAFF. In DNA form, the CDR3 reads TGTGCCAGCAGCCCTCTGACAGATGAAGCTTTCTTT.

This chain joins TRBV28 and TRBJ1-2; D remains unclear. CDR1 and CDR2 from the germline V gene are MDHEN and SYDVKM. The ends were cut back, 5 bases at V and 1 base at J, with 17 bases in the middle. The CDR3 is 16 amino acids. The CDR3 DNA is TGTGCCAGCAGTCATAGAGTGTCGGTTATTAACTATGGCTACACCTTC. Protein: CASSHRVSVINYGYTF.

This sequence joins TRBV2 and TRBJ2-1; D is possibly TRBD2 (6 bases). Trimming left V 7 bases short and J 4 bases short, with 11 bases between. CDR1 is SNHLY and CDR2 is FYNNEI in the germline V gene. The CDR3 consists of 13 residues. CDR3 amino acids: CASKGGDYNEQFF. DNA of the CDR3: TGTGCCAGCAAGGGCGGGGATTACAATGAGCAGTTCTTC.

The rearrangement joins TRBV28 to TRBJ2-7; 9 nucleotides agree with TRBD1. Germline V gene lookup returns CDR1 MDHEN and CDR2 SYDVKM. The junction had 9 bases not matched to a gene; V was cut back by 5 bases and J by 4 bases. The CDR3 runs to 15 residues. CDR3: CASSLLQGASYEQYF. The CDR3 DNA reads TGTGCCAGCAGTCTCCTACAGGGGGCGTCGTACGAGCAGTACTTC.

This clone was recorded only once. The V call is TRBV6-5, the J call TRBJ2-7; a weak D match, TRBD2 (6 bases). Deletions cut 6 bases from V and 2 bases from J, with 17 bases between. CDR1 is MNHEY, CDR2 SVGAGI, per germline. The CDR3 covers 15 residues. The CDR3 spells CASSRWGDRAYEQYF. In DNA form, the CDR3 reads TGTGCCAGCAGCCGTTGGGGGGATCGTGCCTACGAGCAGTACTTC.

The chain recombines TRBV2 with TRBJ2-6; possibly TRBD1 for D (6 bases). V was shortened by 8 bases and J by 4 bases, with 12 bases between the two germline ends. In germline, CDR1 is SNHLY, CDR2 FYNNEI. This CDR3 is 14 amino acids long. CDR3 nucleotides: TGTGCCAGCGGTTACAGGGTGGGGGCCAACGTCCTGACTTTC. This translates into CASGYRVGANVLTF.

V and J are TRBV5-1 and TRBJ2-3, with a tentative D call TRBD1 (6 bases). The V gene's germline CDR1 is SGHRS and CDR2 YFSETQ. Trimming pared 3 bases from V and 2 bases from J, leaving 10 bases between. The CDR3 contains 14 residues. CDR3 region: CASSSGTYTDTQYF. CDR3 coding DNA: TGCGCCAGCAGCTCCGGGACATACACAGATACGCAGTATTTT.

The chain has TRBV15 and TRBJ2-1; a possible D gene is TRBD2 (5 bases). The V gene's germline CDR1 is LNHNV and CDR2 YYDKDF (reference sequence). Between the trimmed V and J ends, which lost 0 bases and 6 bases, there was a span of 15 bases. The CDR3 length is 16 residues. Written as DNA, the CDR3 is TGTGCCACCAGCAGAGACGGCAGCGGACGGATCAATGAGCAGTTCTTC. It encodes CATSRDGSGRINEQFF.